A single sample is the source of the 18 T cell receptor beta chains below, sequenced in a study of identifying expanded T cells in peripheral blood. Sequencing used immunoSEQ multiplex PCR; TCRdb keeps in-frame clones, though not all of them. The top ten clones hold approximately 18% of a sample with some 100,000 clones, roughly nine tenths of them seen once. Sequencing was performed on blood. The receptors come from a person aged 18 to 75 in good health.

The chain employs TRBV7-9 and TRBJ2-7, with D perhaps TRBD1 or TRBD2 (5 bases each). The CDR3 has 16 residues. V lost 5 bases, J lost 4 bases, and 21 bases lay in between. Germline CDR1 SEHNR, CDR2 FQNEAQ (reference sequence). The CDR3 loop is CASSDTGTSKPYEQYF. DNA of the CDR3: TGTGCCAGCAGCGATACCGGGACCAGTAAACCGTACGAGCAGTACTTC. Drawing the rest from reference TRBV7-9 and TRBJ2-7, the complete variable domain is DTGVSQNPRHKITKRGQNVTFRCDPISEHNRLYWYRQTLGQGPEFLTYFQNEAQLEKSRLLSDRFSAERPKGSFSTLEIQRTEQGDSAMYLCASSDTGTSKPYEQYFGPGTRLTVT.

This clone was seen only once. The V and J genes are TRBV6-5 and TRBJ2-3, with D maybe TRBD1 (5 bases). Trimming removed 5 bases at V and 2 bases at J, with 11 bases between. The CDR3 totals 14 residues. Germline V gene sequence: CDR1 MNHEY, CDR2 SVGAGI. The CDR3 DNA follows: TGTGCCAGCAGTCGAGGACAAGCCACAGATACGCAGTATTTT. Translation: CASSRGQATDTQYF.

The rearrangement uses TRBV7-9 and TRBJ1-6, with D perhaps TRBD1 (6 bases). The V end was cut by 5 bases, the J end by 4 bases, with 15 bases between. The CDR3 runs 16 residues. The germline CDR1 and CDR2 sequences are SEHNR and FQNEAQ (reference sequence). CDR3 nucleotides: TGTGCCAGCAGCCCACCCGGGACACCTTATAATTCACCCCTCCACTTT. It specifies CASSPPGTPYNSPLHF.

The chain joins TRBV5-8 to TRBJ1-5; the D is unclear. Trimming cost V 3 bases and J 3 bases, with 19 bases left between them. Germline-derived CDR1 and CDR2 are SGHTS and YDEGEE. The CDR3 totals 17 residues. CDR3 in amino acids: CASSSQPHLTSNQPQHF. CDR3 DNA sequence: TGTGCCAGCAGCTCACAACCACACCTAACTTCCAATCAGCCCCAGCATTTT.

The CDR3 loop reads CASSLGFRASSGNTIYF. The DNA of the CDR3 is TGTGCCAGCAGCTTAGGATTTAGGGCTTCCTCTGGAAACACCATATATTTT. This rearrangement joins TRBV7-2 to TRBJ1-3, with D unresolved. The germline V and J ends were trimmed by 1 base and 0 bases, with 13 bases remaining between them. The CDR3 length is 17 residues. Per germline, CDR1 SGHTA and CDR2 FQGNSA.

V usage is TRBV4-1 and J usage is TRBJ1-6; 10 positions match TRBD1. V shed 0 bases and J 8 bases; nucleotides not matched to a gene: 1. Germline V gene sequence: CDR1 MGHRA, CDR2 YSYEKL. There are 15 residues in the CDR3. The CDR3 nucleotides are TGCGCCAGCAGCCAAGAGGACAGGGGGGATTCACCCCTCCACTTT. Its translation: CASSQEDRGDSPLHF.

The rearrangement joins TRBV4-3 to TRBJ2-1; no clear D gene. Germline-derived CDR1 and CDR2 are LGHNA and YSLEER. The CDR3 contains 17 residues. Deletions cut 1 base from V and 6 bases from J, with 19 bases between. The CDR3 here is CASSQGAGFQLLNEQFF. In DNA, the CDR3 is TGCGCCAGCAGCCAAGGGGCAGGCTTCCAATTACTCAATGAGCAGTTCTTC.

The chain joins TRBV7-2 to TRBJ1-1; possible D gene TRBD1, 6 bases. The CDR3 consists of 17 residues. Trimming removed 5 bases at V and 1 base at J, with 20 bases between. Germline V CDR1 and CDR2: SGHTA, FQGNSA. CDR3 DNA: TGTGCCAGCAGCCCAAGGGGGACAACCGGAAGGAACACTGAAGCTTTCTTT. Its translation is CASSPRGTTGRNTEAFF.

CDR3 sequence reads: CASSPQGAPLGYTF. The CDR3 bases are TGTGCCAGCAGCCCCCAGGGGGCGCCGTTAGGCTACACCTTC. The chain has TRBV9 and TRBJ1-2; 8 positions agree with TRBD1. In germline, CDR1 is SGDLS, CDR2 YYNGEE. The CDR3 runs to 14 residues. J lost 8 bases, V lost 4 bases, and 10 bases had no gene match.

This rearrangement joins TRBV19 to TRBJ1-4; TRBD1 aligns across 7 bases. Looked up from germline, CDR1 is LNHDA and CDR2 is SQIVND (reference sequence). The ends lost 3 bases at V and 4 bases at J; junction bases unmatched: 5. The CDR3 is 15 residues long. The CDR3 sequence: CASSIRQGINEKLFF. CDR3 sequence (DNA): TGTGCCAGTAGTATTCGACAGGGAATTAATGAAAAACTGTTTTTT. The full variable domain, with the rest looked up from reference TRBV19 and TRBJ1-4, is DGGITQSPKYLFRKEGQNVTLSCEQNLNHDAMYWYRQDPGQGLRLIYYSQIVNDFQKGDIAEGYSVSREKKESFPLTVTSAQKNPTAFYLCASSIRQGINEKLFFGSGTQLSVL.

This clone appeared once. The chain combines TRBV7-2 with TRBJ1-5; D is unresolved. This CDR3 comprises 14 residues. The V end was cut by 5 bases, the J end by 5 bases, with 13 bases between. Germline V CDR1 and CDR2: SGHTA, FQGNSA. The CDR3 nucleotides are TGTGCCAGCAGCCCGCCCGCGGAGGATCAGCCCCAGCATTTT. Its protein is CASSPPAEDQPQHF.

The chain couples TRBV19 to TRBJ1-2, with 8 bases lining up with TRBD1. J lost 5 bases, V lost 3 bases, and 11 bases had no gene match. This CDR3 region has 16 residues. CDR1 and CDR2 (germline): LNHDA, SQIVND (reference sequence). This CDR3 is CASSIVKRTGLYGYTF. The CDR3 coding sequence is TGTGCCAGTAGTATCGTTAAGCGGACAGGGTTGTATGGCTACACCTTC.

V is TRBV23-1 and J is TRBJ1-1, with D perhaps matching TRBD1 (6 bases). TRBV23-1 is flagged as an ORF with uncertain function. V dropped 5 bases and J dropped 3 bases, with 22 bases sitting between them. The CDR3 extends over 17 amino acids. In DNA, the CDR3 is TGCGCCAGCAGTGGGTGCCCGGACAGCCAGGGGTACACTGAAGCTTTCTTT. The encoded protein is CASSGCPDSQGYTEAFF.

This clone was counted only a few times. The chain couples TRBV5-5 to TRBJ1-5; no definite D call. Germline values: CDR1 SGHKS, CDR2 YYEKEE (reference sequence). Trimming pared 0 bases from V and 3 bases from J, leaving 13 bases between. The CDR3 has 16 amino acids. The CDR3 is CASSLDEGRVNQPQHF. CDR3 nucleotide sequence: TGTGCCAGCAGCTTGGATGAAGGGAGAGTCAATCAGCCCCAGCATTTT.

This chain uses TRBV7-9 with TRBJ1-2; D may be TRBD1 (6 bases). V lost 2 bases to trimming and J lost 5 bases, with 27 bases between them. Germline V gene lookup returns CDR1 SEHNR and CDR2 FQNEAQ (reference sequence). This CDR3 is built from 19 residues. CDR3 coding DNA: TGTGCCAGCAGCTTATATACGGGCGAGGGGGACGGCTTCAAATATGGCTACACCTTC. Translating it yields CASSLYTGEGDGFKYGYTF.

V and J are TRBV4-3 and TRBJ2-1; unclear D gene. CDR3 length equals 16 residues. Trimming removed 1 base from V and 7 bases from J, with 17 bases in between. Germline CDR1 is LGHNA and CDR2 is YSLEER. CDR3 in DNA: TGCGCCAGCAGCCAAGGGACCCCGATGGCCCCGAATGAGCAGTTCTTC. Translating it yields CASSQGTPMAPNEQFF.

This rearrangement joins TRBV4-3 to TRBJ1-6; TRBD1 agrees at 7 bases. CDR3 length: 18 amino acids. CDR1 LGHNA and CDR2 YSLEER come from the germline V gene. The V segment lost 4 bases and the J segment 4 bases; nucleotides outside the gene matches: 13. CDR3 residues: CASSPDPRQQGYNSPLHF. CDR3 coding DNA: TGCGCCAGCAGCCCAGACCCACGCCAACAGGGGTATAATTCACCCCTCCACTTT.

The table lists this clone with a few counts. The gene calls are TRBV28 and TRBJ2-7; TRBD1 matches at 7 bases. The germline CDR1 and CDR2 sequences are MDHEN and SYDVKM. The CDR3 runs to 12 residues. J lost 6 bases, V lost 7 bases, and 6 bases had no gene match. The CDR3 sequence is CASTQGGSEQYF. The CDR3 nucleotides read TGTGCCAGCACCCAAGGGGGCTCCGAGCAGTACTTC.